The clone carrying this T cell receptor (beta chain) has only one observation. Sequencing used immunoSEQ multiplex PCR; TCRdb keeps in-frame clones, though not all of them. The sample records 110,000 or so clones, 75% to 90% being singletons. This record belongs to a study of blood T cell repertoires in COVID-19. V dropped 4 bases and J dropped 3 bases, with 14 bases sitting between them. The CDR3 contains 15 residues. Germline lookup yields CDR1 SGDLS and CDR2 YYNGEE. The TCR sequence derives from a woman aged 55-70 years with COVID-19, enrolled during active disease. Material: peripheral blood. The rearrangement joins TRBV9 to TRBJ2-1, with D possibly being TRBD2 (5 bases). In nucleotides, the CDR3 is TGTGCCAGCAGCTCCCGTGGACTCTACTACAATGAGCAGTTCTTC. As protein: CASSSRGLYYNEQFF.